These 21 T cell receptor beta chains share one sample of origin, sequenced in a study of blood T cell repertoires in COVID-19. The assay was immunoSEQ multiplex PCR, and TCRdb's table has in-frame clones only and misses some. The sample consists of 350,000 or so clones, more than 70% of them appearing once. The material sequenced was peripheral blood. The receptors stem from a woman aged 55-75 years with COVID-19, enrolled during active disease.

The chain is built from TRBV11-2 and TRBJ2-5, with D possibly being TRBD2 (7 bases). Per the germline V gene, CDR1 is SGHAT and CDR2 is FQNNGV. Trimming took off 3 bases at V and 5 bases at J, with 16 bases between the two ends. The CDR3 length is 15 residues. CDR3 bases: TGTGCCAGCAGCTTTAGGAGGGGGAGGGGGGAGACCCAGTACTTC. It specifies CASSFRRGRGETQYF. The full variable domain, its missing parts supplied by reference TRBV11-2 and TRBJ2-5, is EAGVAQSPRYKIIEKRQSVAFWCNPISGHATLYWYQQILGQGPKLLIQFQNNGVVDDSQLPKDRFSAERLKGVDSTLKIQPAKLEDSAVYLCASSFRRGRGETQYFGPGTRLLVL.

V is TRBV10-3 and J is TRBJ2-3; TRBD2 is a possible D gene (6 bases). This CDR3 is 15 amino acids long. Germline V CDR1 and CDR2: ENHRY, SYGVKD. The ends were cut back, 3 bases at V and 2 bases at J, with 12 bases in the middle. The CDR3 nucleotides are TGTGCCATCAGTGACCCGGGAGCCCTCACAGATACGCAGTATTTT. It yields the protein CAISDPGALTDTQYF.

The chain carries TRBV11-1 and TRBJ1-6, with TRBD1 matching 8 bases. The germline gives CDR1 SGHAT, CDR2 FQDESV (reference sequence). The CDR3 runs to 15 residues. The V segment lost 5 bases and the J segment 6 bases; nucleotides outside the gene matches: 6. CDR3 sequence: CASSQTGERNSPLHF. CDR3 coding DNA: TGTGCCAGCAGCCAGACAGGGGAGCGTAATTCACCCCTCCACTTT.

This clone came up a few times. The V gene is TRBV6-2 or TRBV6-3, the J gene TRBJ1-1, with 8 bases that match TRBD1. This CDR3 has 14 amino acids. Trimming at V came to 5 bases and at J to 3 bases, leaving 5 bases not matched to a gene. From germline, CDR1 is MNHEY and CDR2 SVGEGT. The DNA of the CDR3 is TGTGCCAGCAGTGCTACAGGGGGATACACTGAAGCTTTCTTT. This encodes CASSATGGYTEAFF.

The gene calls are TRBV3-1 (or the pseudogene TRBV3-2) and TRBJ1-1, with a possible D match to TRBD1 (5 bases). The CDR3 is made up of 13 amino acids. Trimming removed 1 base at V and 10 bases at J, with 13 bases between. Germline loops: CDR1 LGHDT, CDR2 YNNKEL (reference sequence). CDR3 loop: CASSQVTGVGAFF. The DNA for the CDR3 is TGTGCCAGCAGCCAAGTCACGGGGGTTGGAGCTTTCTTT.

The chain carries TRBV5-1 and TRBJ1-2; D remains ambiguous. There are 15 residues in the CDR3. Germline V gene lookup returns CDR1 SGHRS and CDR2 YFSETQ. The germline V and J ends were trimmed by 3 bases and 1 base, with 13 bases remaining between them. CDR3 region: CASSSGVTFNYGYTF. In DNA, the CDR3 is TGCGCCAGCAGCTCCGGGGTTACATTTAACTATGGCTACACCTTC.

This clone was seen only once. The chain carries TRBV6-5 and TRBJ1-4; 7 bases map to TRBD1. From germline, CDR1 is MNHEY and CDR2 SVGAGI. This CDR3 spans 14 amino acids. With 6 bases clipped from V and 4 bases from J, the junction kept 5 bases outside the gene matches. Here the CDR3 reads CASSRGQFNEKLFF. The CDR3 DNA follows: TGTGCCAGCAGCCGGGGACAGTTTAATGAAAAACTGTTTTTT.

The gene calls are TRBV3-1 (or the pseudogene TRBV3-2) and TRBJ1-1; possible D gene TRBD1, 6 bases. Germline assignment: CDR1 LGHDT and CDR2 YNNKEL (reference sequence). The V and J ends lost 3 bases and 11 bases respectively, with 16 bases between them. The CDR3 covers 13 residues. The CDR3 DNA reads TGTGCCAGCAGCCAGCAAGGGGGTCGTGCGGCTTTCTTT. Translation gives CASSQQGGRAAFF.

J is TRBJ2-2 and V is TRBV18, with 7 bases fitting TRBD2. CDR1 is KGHSH, CDR2 LQKENI, per germline. The junction had 7 bases not matched to a gene; V was cut back by 0 bases and J by 0 bases. The length of the CDR3 is 18 residues. The CDR3 DNA reads as TGTGCCAGCTCACCACCGAGCTCGAGCGGGGCGAACACCGGGGAGCTGTTTTTT. Encoded protein: CASSPPSSSGANTGELFF.

The chain is built from TRBV6-2 or TRBV6-3 and TRBJ1-3; D is undetermined. CDR3 size: 15 residues. V lost 5 bases and J 2 bases, leaving 13 bases between the germline ends. The V gene's germline CDR1 is MNHEY and CDR2 SVGEGT. In DNA form, the CDR3 reads TGTGCCAGCAGTACTCTCGGTCGAACTGGAAACACCATATATTTT. The encoded protein is CASSTLGRTGNTIYF.

The chain's CDR3 is CASSQGQGFNEQYF. CDR3 bases: TGTGCCAGCAGCCAAGGACAGGGCTTCAACGAGCAGTACTTC. The V gene is TRBV5-8, the J gene TRBJ2-7; 8 positions agree with TRBD1. J gave up 5 bases and V 4 bases, and 8 bases lay outside the gene matches. Germline CDR1 SGHTS, CDR2 YDEGEE. The CDR3 length is 14 residues. Using reference TRBV5-8 and TRBJ2-7 for the parts outside the CDR3, the full variable domain is EAGVTQSPTHLIKTRGQQATLRCSPISGHTSVYWYQQALGLGLQFLLWYDEGEERNRGNFPPRFSGRQFPNYSSELNVNALELEDSALYLCASSQGQGFNEQYFGPGTRLTVT.

This chain's CDR3 is CASSPGLAGDEQYF. CDR3 nucleotide sequence: TGTGCCAGCTCACCAGGTCTAGCGGGGGACGAGCAGTACTTC. This chain joins TRBV18 and TRBJ2-7, with 10 nucleotides matching TRBD2. V lost 2 bases, J lost 5 bases, and 3 bases stayed unmatched. Germline assignment: CDR1 KGHSH and CDR2 LQKENI. This CDR3 spans 14 amino acids.

The chain couples TRBV4-1 to TRBJ2-3, with 9 bases aligning to TRBD2. This CDR3 is built from 16 residues. From germline, CDR1 is MGHRA and CDR2 YSYEKL. Unmatched junction bases numbered 5, after V lost 2 bases and J lost 2 bases. The chain's CDR3 is CASSQIPSGATDTQYF. The CDR3 bases are TGCGCCAGCAGCCAAATACCTAGCGGGGCCACAGATACGCAGTATTTT.

The chain combines TRBV3-1 (or the pseudogene TRBV3-2) with TRBJ2-7, with 11 positions matching TRBD2. Germline trimming cut 5 bases from V and 2 bases from J; bases unmatched to any gene: 5. The germline CDR1 and CDR2 sequences are LGHDT and YNNKEL (reference sequence). The CDR3 contains 15 residues. In nucleotides, the CDR3 is TGTGCCAGCAGCGGGGGGACTAGCGGACCCTACGAGCAGTACTTC. It codes for CASSGGTSGPYEQYF.

The gene calls are TRBV5-1 and TRBJ2-7; D is possibly TRBD2 (6 bases). The CDR3 is 15 residues long. Germline V gene lookup returns CDR1 SGHRS and CDR2 YFSETQ. V lost 4 bases and J 2 bases, leaving 16 bases between the germline ends. The chain's CDR3 is CASSTDEGRPYEQYF. The CDR3 region has the DNA TGCGCCAGCAGCACGGACGAGGGGAGGCCCTACGAGCAGTACTTC.

This clone is a singleton in its sample. This chain uses TRBV19 with TRBJ2-7, with D perhaps TRBD1 (6 bases). Germline assignment: CDR1 LNHDA and CDR2 SQIVND (reference sequence). Deletions cut 5 bases from V and 2 bases from J, with 13 bases between. The CDR3 totals 14 residues. DNA of the CDR3: TGTGCCAGTAGTCGGGAAGGACAGACCTACGAGCAGTACTTC. Its translation is CASSREGQTYEQYF.

The count of this clone is one. This rearrangement joins TRBV6-5 to TRBJ1-6; maybe TRBD1 (5 bases). The CDR3 length is 15 residues. Trimming left V 6 bases short and J 10 bases short, with 19 bases between. Germline V gene data show CDR1 as MNHEY and CDR2 as SVGAGI. The CDR3 nucleotides read TGTGCCAGCAGCCGACGGGGGACCCCTAGGTCACCCCTCCACTTT. Its translation is CASSRRGTPRSPLHF.

The gene calls are TRBV28 and TRBJ1-2; TRBD1 is a possible D gene (5 bases). The V gene lost 0 bases and the J gene lost 0 bases, with 8 bases spanning the gap. There are 15 residues in the CDR3. Germline assignment: CDR1 MDHEN and CDR2 SYDVKM. CDR3 nucleotides: TGTGCCAGCAGTTTATGGGGGGGAGCTAACTATGGCTACACCTTC. It is translated as CASSLWGGANYGYTF.

This chain connects TRBV29-1 to TRBJ1-1, with D hard to call. CDR1 is SQVTM and CDR2 is ANQGSEA in the germline V gene. The CDR3 contains 14 residues. The V end was cut by 6 bases, the J end by 4 bases, with 18 bases between. CDR3 bases: TGCAGCGTATTTTCGGCCGGGTTCCTCACTGAAGCTTTCTTT. Its protein is CSVFSAGFLTEAFF.

The chain is built from TRBV5-1 and TRBJ1-5; D is perhaps TRBD1 (6 bases). This CDR3 is 16 amino acids long. The germline V gene has CDR1 SGHRS and CDR2 YFSETQ. With 4 bases removed from V and 1 base from J, the gap between germline ends came to 15 bases. The CDR3 DNA follows: TGCGCCAGCAGCCCTACAGGGCCAAGGAGCAATCAGCCCCAGCATTTT. This encodes CASSPTGPRSNQPQHF.

The chain has TRBV5-1 and TRBJ1-1, with TRBD1 matching 7 bases. The CDR3 is 16 residues long. V was clipped by 3 bases and J by 3 bases; unmatched bases: 11. CDR1 is SGHRS, CDR2 YFSETQ, per germline. The CDR3 reads CASSSSGGKIHTEAFF. The CDR3 DNA follows: TGCGCCAGCAGCTCCTCAGGGGGAAAAATCCACACTGAAGCTTTCTTT.